These 31 T cell receptor beta chains originate from one sample sequenced in a study of blood T cell repertoires in COVID-19. Clones were sequenced by immunoSEQ multiplex PCR, and TCRdb holds only the in-frame ones, with some missing. The top ten clones hold roughly 13% of a sample with roughly 300,000 clones, 85% of them seen once. Sequenced: peripheral blood. The source is a human donor in a cohort sampled during active COVID-19.

The rearrangement links TRBV24-1 to TRBJ1-5; D call uncertain. Trimming removed 3 bases at V and 5 bases at J, with 7 bases between. This CDR3 comprises 13 residues. CDR1 is KGHDR, CDR2 SFDVKD, per germline. CDR3 DNA: TGTGCCACCAGTGATGGCGGGCATCAGCCCCAGCATTTT. Its protein product is CATSDGGHQPQHF.

The chain couples TRBV7-9 to TRBJ1-6; maybe TRBD1 (6 bases). In germline, CDR1 is SEHNR, CDR2 FQNEAQ (reference sequence). The CDR3 is made up of 15 amino acids. The V and J ends lost 2 bases and 6 bases respectively, with 11 bases between them. CDR3 bases: TGTGCCAGCAGCTTAATCACAGGGACTAATTCACCCCTCCACTTT. Its translation is CASSLITGTNSPLHF.

This chain connects TRBV5-1 to TRBJ1-3, with D perhaps TRBD1 (5 bases). V dropped 4 bases and J dropped 2 bases, with 13 bases sitting between them. This CDR3 spans 15 amino acids. CDR1 and CDR2 (germline): SGHRS, YFSETQ. The CDR3 sequence: CASSPTASAGNTIYF. DNA of the CDR3: TGCGCCAGCAGCCCGACAGCATCTGCTGGAAACACCATATATTTT.

The rearrangement uses TRBV25-1 and TRBJ2-5; D is perhaps TRBD1 (6 bases). Germline lookup yields CDR1 MGHDK and CDR2 SYGVNS. This CDR3 comprises 14 residues. Trimming cost V 6 bases and J 7 bases, with 18 bases left between them. The CDR3 loop reads CASRGQDIRGTQYF. DNA of the CDR3: TGTGCCAGCAGGGGACAAGATATCCGCGGGACCCAGTACTTC.

The rearrangement uses TRBV20-1 and TRBJ2-5; the D gene is possibly TRBD2 (5 bases). The germline V and J ends were trimmed by 3 bases and 2 bases, with 22 bases remaining between them. This CDR3 is built from 17 residues. CDR1 is DFQATT and CDR2 is SNEGSKA in the germline V gene (reference sequence). The CDR3 coding sequence is TGCAGTGCTAGTAAGCCCTTATTGCAGCGGATGCAAGAGACCCAGTACTTC. It is translated as CSASKPLLQRMQETQYF.

The V gene is TRBV6-5, the J gene TRBJ2-5; D uncertain. V lost 8 bases and J 5 bases, leaving 9 bases between the germline ends. There are 11 residues in the CDR3. Looked up from germline, CDR1 is MNHEY and CDR2 is SVGAGI. The CDR3 protein is CASRKHETQYF. CDR3 DNA sequence: TGTGCCAGCCGAAAGCATGAGACCCAGTACTTC.

J is TRBJ2-7 and V is TRBV2; D not certain. Germline CDR1 and CDR2: SNHLY and FYNNEI. Trimming pared 6 bases from V and 3 bases from J, leaving 9 bases between. This CDR3 has 12 residues. The CDR3 loop reads CASSAQVYEQYF. The CDR3 bases are TGTGCCAGCAGCGCACAAGTCTACGAGCAGTACTTC.

This clone was seen just once. The chain links TRBV3-1 (or the pseudogene TRBV3-2) to TRBJ2-7, with TRBD2 identical over 7 bases. This CDR3 comprises 13 residues. V lost 3 bases, J lost 6 bases, and 5 bases stayed unmatched. CDR1 LGHDT and CDR2 YNNKEL come from the germline V gene (reference sequence). CDR3 bases: TGTGCCAGCAGCCAGTTGACTAGCACCGAGCAGTACTTC. Protein product: CASSQLTSTEQYF.

This sequence joins TRBV2 and TRBJ2-5; no clear D gene. The CDR3 runs 14 residues. Germline lookup yields CDR1 SNHLY and CDR2 FYNNEI. The V and J ends lost 4 bases and 2 bases respectively, with 11 bases between them. The CDR3 spells CASSVRAGQETQYF. Written as DNA, the CDR3 is TGTGCCAGCAGTGTTCGAGCAGGACAAGAGACCCAGTACTTC.

The rearrangement links TRBV7-9 to TRBJ2-3; 10 bases line up with TRBD2. This CDR3 comprises 15 residues. The germline gives CDR1 SEHNR, CDR2 FQNEAQ (reference sequence). V was pared by 3 bases and J by 2 bases, with 2 bases of the junction left unmatched. The CDR3: CASSLTSGLTDTQYF. The CDR3 DNA sequence: TGTGCCAGCAGCTTGACTAGCGGGCTCACAGATACGCAGTATTTT.

V usage is TRBV3-1 (or the pseudogene TRBV3-2) and J usage is TRBJ2-3; TRBD2 aligns across 12 bases. Germline CDR1 and CDR2: LGHDT and YNNKEL (reference sequence). The CDR3 is made up of 19 amino acids. With 0 bases clipped from V and 2 bases from J, the junction kept 9 bases outside the gene matches. Here the CDR3 DNA reads TGTGCCAGCAGCCAAGATCAGTTCCTAGCGGGAGGGCACACAGATACGCAGTATTTT. It translates to CASSQDQFLAGGHTDTQYF.

The rearrangement uses TRBV7-2 and TRBJ2-2; D is possibly TRBD2 (5 bases). CDR1 SGHTA and CDR2 FQGNSA come from the germline V gene. The CDR3 contains 14 residues. V lost 2 bases and J 6 bases, leaving 10 bases between the germline ends. The CDR3 loop is CASSLLVAPGELFF. The CDR3 nucleotides are TGTGCCAGCAGCTTACTGGTAGCGCCCGGGGAGCTGTTTTTT.

The chain employs TRBV5-1 and TRBJ2-1; 10 nucleotides line up with TRBD2. This CDR3 is 15 amino acids long. From germline, CDR1 is SGHRS and CDR2 YFSETQ. V trimming: 3 bases; J trimming: 6 bases; junction bases outside the gene matches: 6. CDR3 residues: CASSSLAGGFNEQFF. In DNA form, the CDR3 reads TGCGCCAGCAGCTCTTTAGCGGGAGGTTTCAATGAGCAGTTCTTC. Looking up the rest from reference TRBV5-1 and TRBJ2-1 gives the full variable domain: KAGVTQTPRYLIKTRGQQVTLSCSPISGHRSVSWYQQTPGQGLQFLFEYFSETQRNKGNFPGRFSGRQFSNSRSEMNVSTLELGDSALYLCASSSLAGGFNEQFFGPGTRLTVL.

This rearrangement joins TRBV19 to TRBJ1-5; tentative D call: TRBD1 (5 bases). This CDR3 contains 15 residues. The V gene lost 7 bases and the J gene lost 0 bases, with 13 bases spanning the gap. Germline V gives CDR1 LNHDA, CDR2 SQIVND (reference sequence). CDR3 nucleotide sequence: TGTGCCAGTACGTGGGGCCAGGGTAGCAATCAGCCCCAGCATTTT. It is translated as CASTWGQGSNQPQHF.

The chain links TRBV5-4 to TRBJ1-2, with 9 bases lining up with TRBD1. This CDR3 spans 14 amino acids. The trim removed 2 bases at V and 4 bases at J, leaving 3 bases unmatched. CDR1 and CDR2 from the germline V gene are SGHNT and YYREEE (reference sequence). This CDR3 is CASSLEGQGYGYTF. The CDR3 region has the DNA TGTGCCAGCAGCTTAGAGGGACAGGGCTATGGCTACACCTTC.

The genes are TRBV7-9 and TRBJ1-5; D uncertain. The CDR3 is made up of 13 amino acids. CDR1 is SEHNR, CDR2 FQNEAQ, per germline (reference sequence). The germline V and J ends were trimmed by 4 bases and 7 bases, with 11 bases remaining between them. The CDR3 DNA reads as TGTGCCAGCAGCTCCCGTGAGAACCAGCCCCAGCATTTT. This codes for CASSSRENQPQHF.

This clone was counted once. This chain uses TRBV2 with TRBJ1-4, with D perhaps matching TRBD1 (5 bases). V was pared by 10 bases and J by 7 bases, with 13 bases between. Per germline, CDR1 SNHLY and CDR2 FYNNEI. The CDR3 is 12 amino acids. CDR3 DNA: TGTGCCACCGGGACTGAACGTGAAAAACTGTTTTTT. It codes for CATGTEREKLFF.

The rearrangement joins TRBV5-4 to TRBJ1-2; D call uncertain. The CDR3 loop spans 14 amino acids. V lost 3 bases to trimming and J lost 0 bases, with 9 bases between them. The germline V gene has CDR1 SGHNT and CDR2 YYREEE (reference sequence). DNA for the CDR3: TGTGCCAGCAGCTCGGGAAAAGCTAACTATGGCTACACCTTC. The encoded protein is CASSSGKANYGYTF.

This clone was observed a handful of times. The chain couples TRBV24-1 to TRBJ2-1; a possible D gene is TRBD1 (6 bases). CDR3 length: 15 residues. Trimming removed 3 bases at V and 9 bases at J, with 17 bases between. Germline CDR1 and CDR2: KGHDR and SFDVKD. The CDR3 loop reads CATSDQGSLSGEQFF. Here the CDR3 DNA reads TGTGCCACCAGTGATCAGGGGTCTCTATCTGGTGAGCAGTTCTTC.

This chain connects TRBV9 to TRBJ2-4; the D gene is possibly TRBD1 (6 bases). Trimming took 0 bases from V and 4 from J, leaving 11 bases between them. CDR1 and CDR2 (germline): SGDLS, YYNGEE. CDR3 size: 15 residues. For the CDR3, the DNA is TGTGCCAGCAGCGTAGGGGAGACAGGTAAAAACATTCAGTACTTC. It encodes CASSVGETGKNIQYF.

CDR3 loop: CASSSRLALKETQYF. The CDR3 DNA reads as TGTGCCAGCAGCTCCAGACTAGCCCTCAAAGAGACCCAGTACTTC. The genes are TRBV7-8 and TRBJ2-5; 7 bases line up with TRBD2. The length of the CDR3 is 15 residues. V lost 4 bases to trimming and J lost 3 bases; unmatched junction nucleotides: 8. Germline V gives CDR1 SGHVS, CDR2 FQNEAQ.

V is TRBV3-1 (or the pseudogene TRBV3-2) and J is TRBJ2-1; possibly TRBD2 for D (5 bases). Germline lookup yields CDR1 LGHDT and CDR2 YNNKEL (reference sequence). The CDR3 is made up of 15 amino acids. V lost 6 bases and J 9 bases, leaving 21 bases between the germline ends. The CDR3 DNA follows: TGTGCCAGCAGTGCTTGGGAAGCTAGCCAGGCTGAGCAGTTCTTC. Residues: CASSAWEASQAEQFF.

The chain joins TRBV6-6 to TRBJ2-3, with D tentatively TRBD1 (6 bases). The CDR3 is 13 residues long. Germline CDR1 reads MNHNY; CDR2 reads SVGAGI (reference sequence). With 5 bases removed from V and 3 bases from J, the gap between germline ends came to 9 bases. The CDR3 loop reads CASSQGWTDTQYF. In nucleotides, the CDR3 is TGTGCCAGCAGTCAGGGGTGGACAGATACGCAGTATTTT.

The chain couples TRBV19 to TRBJ2-7; 7 positions agree with TRBD1. After removal of 6 bases from V and 0 bases from J, the junction contained 8 bases not matched to a gene. The length of the CDR3 is 15 residues. Germline CDR1 LNHDA, CDR2 SQIVND (reference sequence). CDR3 sequence: CASRAPQGSSYEQYF. The CDR3 DNA sequence: TGTGCCAGTAGAGCACCACAGGGGAGCTCCTACGAGCAGTACTTC. Complete variable domain (other parts from reference TRBV19 and TRBJ2-7): DGGITQSPKYLFRKEGQNVTLSCEQNLNHDAMYWYRQDPGQGLRLIYYSQIVNDFQKGDIAEGYSVSREKKESFPLTVTSAQKNPTAFYLCASRAPQGSSYEQYFGPGTRLTVT.

V and J are TRBV7-2 and TRBJ2-5; D remains unclear. The CDR3 covers 12 residues. V lost 1 base and J lost 4, with 4 bases in between. CDR1 is SGHTA and CDR2 is FQGNSA in the germline V gene. The DNA for the CDR3 is TGTGCCAGCAGCTTAGATCTAGAGACCCAGTACTTC. This gives the protein CASSLDLETQYF.

V is TRBV7-9 and J is TRBJ1-1, with D hard to call. The CDR3 is made up of 12 amino acids. Germline CDR1 is SEHNR and CDR2 is FQNEAQ (reference sequence). Trimming shortened V by 11 bases and J by 4 bases, and 14 bases separated the two germline ends. CDR3 sequence: CAGGERVTEAFF. DNA for the CDR3: TGTGCCGGCGGGGAGAGGGTCACTGAAGCTTTCTTT.

This chain links TRBV5-1 with TRBJ2-1; 7 nucleotides agree with TRBD2. Germline CDR1 and CDR2: SGHRS and YFSETQ. J lost 4 bases, V lost 2 bases, and 9 bases had no gene match. There are 16 residues in the CDR3. CDR3 region: CASSFTSGTTYNEQFF. For the CDR3, the DNA is TGCGCCAGCAGCTTCACTTCCGGGACTACGTACAATGAGCAGTTCTTC.

J is TRBJ2-7 and V is TRBV11-1; TRBD2 agrees at 7 bases. The CDR3 covers 14 residues. Germline lookup yields CDR1 SGHAT and CDR2 FQDESV (reference sequence). J was trimmed by 2 bases and V by 3 bases; bases with no gene match: 4. The CDR3: CASSFMSGTYEQYF. In DNA, the CDR3 is TGTGCCAGCAGCTTCATGAGCGGGACCTACGAGCAGTACTTC.

The V and J genes are TRBV27 and TRBJ2-5; TRBD1 matches 7 bases. This CDR3 has 18 amino acids. Germline loops: CDR1 MNHEY, CDR2 SMNVEV (reference sequence). V gave up 0 bases and J gave up 5 bases; unmatched junction bases: 15. CDR3 DNA: TGTGCCAGCAGTTTATCCCGCACCGGGACAGTAAGAGGGGAGACCCAGTACTTC. It yields the protein CASSLSRTGTVRGETQYF.

The V gene is TRBV7-2, the J gene TRBJ2-3, with 7 bases that match TRBD2. V shed 0 bases, J shed 6 bases, and the junction held 6 bases outside the gene matches. This CDR3 comprises 15 residues. Germline V gene sequence: CDR1 SGHTA, CDR2 FQGNSA. Here the CDR3 reads CASSLAAGRGDTQYF. In DNA, the CDR3 is TGTGCCAGCAGCTTAGCAGCGGGGCGAGGGGATACGCAGTATTTT. Full variable domain (outside the CDR3, taken from reference TRBV7-2 and TRBJ2-3): GAGVSQSPSNKVTEKGKDVELRCDPISGHTALYWYRQSLGQGLEFLIYFQGNSAPDKSGLPSDRFSAERTGGSVSTLTIQRTQQEDSAVYLCASSLAAGRGDTQYFGPGTRLTVL.

The chain recombines TRBV5-1 with TRBJ2-5; D gene unclear. V shed 2 bases and J shed 1 base, with 6 bases lying between them. The CDR3 sequence is 13 residues long. Germline values: CDR1 SGHRS, CDR2 YFSETQ. CDR3 DNA: TGCGCCAGCAGCTTTTCCAGCCAAGAGACCCAGTACTTC. It translates to CASSFSSQETQYF. The full variable domain, with the rest looked up from reference TRBV5-1 and TRBJ2-5, is KAGVTQTPRYLIKTRGQQVTLSCSPISGHRSVSWYQQTPGQGLQFLFEYFSETQRNKGNFPGRFSGRQFSNSRSEMNVSTLELGDSALYLCASSFSSQETQYFGPGTRLLVL.